The 15 T cell receptor beta chains listed next were all sequenced from one sample in a study of cytomegalovirus exposure and HLA in healthy donors (dated by TCRdb to about 2017). Library creation used the immunoSEQ multiplex PCR assay. For the multiplex PCR, a mixture combining 60 forward primers for TCR Vbeta segments and 13 reverse primers for TCR Jbeta segments was used. TCRdb stores this immuneACCESS table with in-frame sequences only. Part of the clones is absent; in the studies checked, under half of the shortfall reflects unresolved V genes, and no reason is known for the rest. This sample comprises about 120,000 clones, more than 65% of them detected only once. About 6.8% of the sample comes from the top ten. The sample consisted of PBMCs. Receptors originate from a young man in good health and CMV-seropositive.

Turning to this clone: The missing conserved phenylalanine or tryptophan at the end of this CDR3 makes a read error likely. This rearrangement joins TRBV30 to TRBJ1-1; D is perhaps TRBD1 (6 bases). Trimming removed 4 bases at V and 1 base at J, with 10 bases between. Germline-derived CDR1 and CDR2 are GTSNPN and SVGIG (reference sequence). CDR3 length: 13 residues. The CDR3 DNA sequence: TGTGCCTGGAAGGGGGGGAGGAACACTGAAGCTTTCCTT. Translation gives CAWKGGRNTEAFL.

The rearrangement uses TRBV19 and TRBJ1-5; TRBD1 might be the D (5 bases). Per germline, CDR1 LNHDA and CDR2 SQIVND (reference sequence). CDR3 length: 14 amino acids. Trimming shortened V by 5 bases and J by 2 bases, and 10 bases separated the two germline ends. The CDR3 spells CASSGGVGNQPQHF. Written as DNA, the CDR3 is TGTGCCAGTAGTGGAGGGGTTGGCAATCAGCCCCAGCATTTT.

The chain recombines TRBV7-2 with TRBJ2-5; TRBD2 matches 10 bases. Trimming at V came to 2 bases and at J to 7 bases, leaving 10 bases not matched to a gene. Germline lookup yields CDR1 SGHTA and CDR2 FQGNSA. There are 16 residues in the CDR3. This chain's CDR3 is CASSLFAAGGPGTQYF. As DNA, the CDR3 is TGTGCCAGCAGCTTATTTGCAGCGGGGGGGCCTGGGACCCAGTACTTC.

This clone was seen a single time. A read error may explain this, as a much larger clone is one base away. This chain connects TRBV9 to TRBJ1-3; no reliable D call. V lost 2 bases, J lost 0 bases, and 3 bases lay in between. The V gene's germline CDR1 is SGDLS and CDR2 YYNGEE. This CDR3 has 13 amino acids. The CDR3 DNA sequence: TGTGCCAGCAGCGTGAGCTCTGGAAACACCATATATTTT. Protein: CASSVSSGNTIYF. Combining the CDR3 with reference TRBV9 and TRBJ1-3 gives the whole variable domain DSGVTQTPKHLITATGQRVTLRCSPRSGDLSVYWYQQSLDQGLQFLIQYYNGEERAKGNILERFSAQQFPDLHSELNLSSLELGDSALYFCASSVSSGNTIYFGEGSWLTVV.

The gene calls are TRBV11-2 and TRBJ2-7; no firm D call. This CDR3 is 12 amino acids long. V shed 5 bases and J shed 3 bases, with 8 bases lying between them. The germline V gene has CDR1 SGHAT and CDR2 FQNNGV. CDR3 nucleotide sequence: TGTGCCAGCAGCCCCGTCCTCTACGAGCAGTACTTC. Protein product: CASSPVLYEQYF.

This chain joins TRBV5-1 and TRBJ2-1; 7 nucleotides match TRBD2. Germline CDR1 reads SGHRS; CDR2 reads YFSETQ. The CDR3 has 15 amino acids. V lost 4 bases to trimming and J lost 5 bases; unmatched junction nucleotides: 9. The CDR3 DNA sequence: TGCGCCAGCAGCCGGACTAGTCTACCGAACAATGAGCAGTTCTTC. This gives the protein CASSRTSLPNNEQFF.

V and J are TRBV9 and TRBJ2-2, with TRBD2 identical over 14 bases. The CDR3 has 18 residues. Germline V CDR1 and CDR2: SGDLS, YYNGEE. The V segment lost 4 bases and the J segment 4 bases; nucleotides outside the gene matches: 9. The CDR3 loop reads CASSPRLAGGLGTGELFF. The CDR3, as DNA: TGTGCCAGCAGCCCTCGACTAGCGGGGGGGCTCGGCACCGGGGAGCTGTTTTTT.

V gene TRBV29-1 combines with J gene TRBJ2-7; 7 bases are shared with TRBD1. V lost 6 bases to trimming and J lost 1 base; unmatched junction nucleotides: 12. This CDR3 comprises 15 residues. CDR1 is SQVTM, CDR2 ANQGSEA, per germline. The DNA of the CDR3 is TGCAGCGTCGCCGCCGACAGGGAGAGTTCCTACGAGCAGTACTTC. Amino acids: CSVAADRESSYEQYF.

This sequence joins TRBV7-7 and TRBJ1-3; D remains unclear. The V gene lost 4 bases and the J gene lost 7 bases, with 11 bases spanning the gap. CDR3 length: 13 amino acids. Germline CDR1 SSHAT, CDR2 FNYEAQ (reference sequence). Here the CDR3 reads CASSSLTRNTIYF. The CDR3 DNA follows: TGTGCCAGCAGCTCCCTAACGAGGAACACCATATATTTT.

The rearrangement joins TRBV19 to TRBJ2-7; 9 nucleotides line up with TRBD1. This CDR3 comprises 14 residues. V lost 6 bases, J lost 2 bases, and 5 bases stayed unmatched. The germline V gene encodes CDR1 LNHDA and CDR2 SQIVND (reference sequence). In DNA form, the CDR3 reads TGTGCCAGTAGCTTGGGGACAGGGCCCTACGAGCAGTACTTC. Its protein is CASSLGTGPYEQYF.

This chain joins TRBV5-1 and TRBJ2-5; tentatively, D is TRBD2 (5 bases). This CDR3 has 16 amino acids. The V gene lost 2 bases and the J gene lost 2 bases, with 16 bases spanning the gap. Germline V gene sequence: CDR1 SGHRS, CDR2 YFSETQ. The chain's CDR3 is CASSFYGLSPQETQYF. The CDR3 nucleotides read TGCGCCAGCAGCTTTTACGGACTTTCCCCTCAAGAGACCCAGTACTTC.

The chain links TRBV19 to TRBJ1-2; TRBD1 matches 7 bases. Germline V gene sequence: CDR1 LNHDA, CDR2 SQIVND (reference sequence). This CDR3 spans 13 amino acids. The ends lost 6 bases at V and 4 bases at J; junction bases unmatched: 5. The CDR3 DNA reads TGTGCCAGTAGAACAGGGGACGTCTATGGCTACACCTTC. Translating it yields CASRTGDVYGYTF.

V is TRBV5-6 and J is TRBJ1-1; TRBD1 agrees at 9 bases. CDR3 length equals 14 residues. Germline V gene data show CDR1 as SGHDT and CDR2 as YYEEEE. After removal of 4 bases from V and 4 bases from J, the junction contained 5 bases not matched to a gene. CDR3 in amino acids: CASSAGQGTTEAFF. The CDR3 coding sequence is TGTGCCAGCAGCGCGGGACAGGGAACCACTGAAGCTTTCTTT.

The chain links TRBV5-8 to TRBJ2-3, with 16 bases fitting TRBD2. This CDR3 is 17 amino acids long. J gave up 6 bases and V 4 bases, and 8 bases lay outside the gene matches. Germline CDR1 SGHTS, CDR2 YDEGEE. The CDR3 region is CASSPGTSGGAGDTQYF. CDR3 DNA: TGTGCCAGCAGCCCCGGGACTAGCGGGGGGGCCGGGGATACGCAGTATTTT.

The rearrangement uses TRBV2 and TRBJ1-2, with TRBD1 identical over 7 bases. Germline assignment: CDR1 SNHLY and CDR2 FYNNEI. With V trimmed by 6 bases and J by 8 bases, 6 bases remained unmatched. CDR3 length equals 12 residues. The CDR3 nucleotides read TGTGCCAGCAGGGATACAGGGGACGGCTACACCTTC. Translation gives CASRDTGDGYTF.